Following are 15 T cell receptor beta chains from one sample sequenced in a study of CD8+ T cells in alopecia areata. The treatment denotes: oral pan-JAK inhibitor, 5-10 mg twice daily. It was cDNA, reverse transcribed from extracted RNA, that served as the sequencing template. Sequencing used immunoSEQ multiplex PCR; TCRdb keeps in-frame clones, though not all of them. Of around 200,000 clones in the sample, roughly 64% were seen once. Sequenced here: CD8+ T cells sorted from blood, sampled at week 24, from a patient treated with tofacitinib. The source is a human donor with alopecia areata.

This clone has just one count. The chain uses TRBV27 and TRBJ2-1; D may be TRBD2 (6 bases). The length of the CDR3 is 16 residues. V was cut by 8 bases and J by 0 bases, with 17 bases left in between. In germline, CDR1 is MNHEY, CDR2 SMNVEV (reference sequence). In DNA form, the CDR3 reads TGTGCCAGCGCTTCCCCTAGCGTCAGCTCCTACAATGAGCAGTTCTTC. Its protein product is CASASPSVSSYNEQFF.

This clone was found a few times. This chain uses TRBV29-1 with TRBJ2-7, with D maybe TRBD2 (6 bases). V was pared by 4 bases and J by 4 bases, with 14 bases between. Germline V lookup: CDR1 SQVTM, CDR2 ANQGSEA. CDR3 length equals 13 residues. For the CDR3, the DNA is TGCAGCGTTGGGACCGGGACTGGGTACGAGCAGTACTTC. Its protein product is CSVGTGTGYEQYF.

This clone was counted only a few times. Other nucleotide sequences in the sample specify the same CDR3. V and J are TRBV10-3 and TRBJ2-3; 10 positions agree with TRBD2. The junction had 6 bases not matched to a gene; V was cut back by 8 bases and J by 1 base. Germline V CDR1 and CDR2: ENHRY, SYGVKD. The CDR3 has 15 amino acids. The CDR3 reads CAISPLAGGTDTQYF. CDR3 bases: TGTGCCATCTCCCCGCTAGCGGGGGGCACAGATACGCAGTATTTT.

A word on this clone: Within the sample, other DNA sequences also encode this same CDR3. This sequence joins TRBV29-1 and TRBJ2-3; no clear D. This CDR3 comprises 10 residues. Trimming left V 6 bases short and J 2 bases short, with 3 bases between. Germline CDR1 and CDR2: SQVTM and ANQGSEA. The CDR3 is CSVATDTQYF. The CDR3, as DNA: TGCAGCGTAGCCACAGATACGCAGTATTTT.

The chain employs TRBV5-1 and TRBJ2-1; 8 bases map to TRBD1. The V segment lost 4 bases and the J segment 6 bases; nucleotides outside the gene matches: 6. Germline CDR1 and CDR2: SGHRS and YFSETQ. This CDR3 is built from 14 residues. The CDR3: CASSPGGYGNEQFF. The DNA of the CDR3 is TGCGCCAGCAGCCCAGGGGGCTACGGCAATGAGCAGTTCTTC.

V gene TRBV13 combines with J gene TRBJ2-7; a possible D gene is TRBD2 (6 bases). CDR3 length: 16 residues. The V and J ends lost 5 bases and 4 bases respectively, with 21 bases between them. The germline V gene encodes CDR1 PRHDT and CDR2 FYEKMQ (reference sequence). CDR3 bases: TGTGCCAGCAGCCACCAGACTAGTCCAAATCTATACGAGCAGTACTTC. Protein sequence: CASSHQTSPNLYEQYF.

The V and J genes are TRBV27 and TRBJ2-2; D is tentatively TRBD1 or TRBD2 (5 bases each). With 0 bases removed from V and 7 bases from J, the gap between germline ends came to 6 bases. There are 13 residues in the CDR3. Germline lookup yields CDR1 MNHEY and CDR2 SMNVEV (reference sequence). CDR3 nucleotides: TGTGCCAGCAGTTTATCGGGGGACGGGGAGCTGTTTTTT. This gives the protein CASSLSGDGELFF.

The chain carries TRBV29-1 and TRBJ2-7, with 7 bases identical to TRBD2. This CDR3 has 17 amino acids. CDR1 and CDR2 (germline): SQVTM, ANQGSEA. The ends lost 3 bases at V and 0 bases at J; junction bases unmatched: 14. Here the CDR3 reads CSVDSPGGTSSSYEQYF. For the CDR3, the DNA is TGCAGCGTTGATAGCCCCGGGGGGACTTCAAGCTCCTACGAGCAGTACTTC.

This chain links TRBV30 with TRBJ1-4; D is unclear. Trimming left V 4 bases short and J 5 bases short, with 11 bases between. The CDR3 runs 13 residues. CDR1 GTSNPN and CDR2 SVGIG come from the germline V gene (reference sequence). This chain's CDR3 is CAWIDTGNEKLFF. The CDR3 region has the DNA TGTGCCTGGATCGACACCGGCAATGAAAAACTGTTTTTT.

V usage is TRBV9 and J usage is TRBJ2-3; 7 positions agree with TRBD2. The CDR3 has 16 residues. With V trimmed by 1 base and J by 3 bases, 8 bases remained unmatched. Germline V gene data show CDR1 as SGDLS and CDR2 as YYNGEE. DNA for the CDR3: TGTGCCAGCAGCGTACCACTGACGGGGGGTACAGATACGCAGTATTTT. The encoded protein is CASSVPLTGGTDTQYF. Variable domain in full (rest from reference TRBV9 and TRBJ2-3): DSGVTQTPKHLITATGQRVTLRCSPRSGDLSVYWYQQSLDQGLQFLIQYYNGEERAKGNILERFSAQQFPDLHSELNLSSLELGDSALYFCASSVPLTGGTDTQYFGPGTRLTVL.

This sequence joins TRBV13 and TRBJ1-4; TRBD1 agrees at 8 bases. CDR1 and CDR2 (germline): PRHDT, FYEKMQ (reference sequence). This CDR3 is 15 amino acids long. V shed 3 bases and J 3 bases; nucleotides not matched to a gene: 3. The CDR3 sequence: CASSFDRGSNEKLFF. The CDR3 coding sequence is TGTGCCAGCAGCTTTGACAGGGGATCTAATGAAAAACTGTTTTTT. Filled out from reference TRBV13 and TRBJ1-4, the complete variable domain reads AAGVIQSPRHLIKEKRETATLKCYPIPRHDTVYWYQQGPGQDPQFLISFYEKMQSDKGSIPDRFSAQQFSDYHSELNMSSLELGDSALYFCASSFDRGSNEKLFFGSGTQLSVL.

The CDR3 coding sequence is TGTGCCAGCACCCTTGGGGGACAGCCCCAGCATTTT. Protein: CASTLGGQPQHF. The rearrangement joins TRBV27 to TRBJ1-5; possible D gene TRBD1, 5 bases. Germline V gene lookup returns CDR1 MNHEY and CDR2 SMNVEV (reference sequence). Trimming removed 7 bases from V and 7 bases from J, with 11 bases in between. CDR3 length equals 12 residues.

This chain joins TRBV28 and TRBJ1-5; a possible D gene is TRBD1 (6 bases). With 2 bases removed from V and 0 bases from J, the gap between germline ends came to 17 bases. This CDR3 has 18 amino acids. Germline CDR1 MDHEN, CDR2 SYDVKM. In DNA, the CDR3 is TGTGCCAGCAGTTTAGGTCCGGGGGCAGCCGATAGCAATCAGCCCCAGCATTTT. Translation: CASSLGPGAADSNQPQHF.

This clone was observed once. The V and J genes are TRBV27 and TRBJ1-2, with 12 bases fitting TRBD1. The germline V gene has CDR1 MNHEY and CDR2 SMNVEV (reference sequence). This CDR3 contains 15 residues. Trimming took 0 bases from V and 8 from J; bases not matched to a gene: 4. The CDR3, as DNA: TGTGCCAGCAGTTTATCGGGACAGGGGGCTAGGGGCTACACCTTC. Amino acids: CASSLSGQGARGYTF.

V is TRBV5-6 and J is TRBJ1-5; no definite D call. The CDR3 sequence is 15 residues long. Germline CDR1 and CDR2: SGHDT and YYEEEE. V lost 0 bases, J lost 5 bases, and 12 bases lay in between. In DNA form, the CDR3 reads TGTGCCAGCAGCTTGGGCCCGCTAGGTGATCAGCCCCAGCATTTT. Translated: CASSLGPLGDQPQHF.